The TCR beta chain described here comes from a study of shared clonotypes between healthy human individuals. In the sorted-subset replicate PCRs, about 190 ng DNA, 25,000 to 30,000 T cell genomes, was used. Using immunoSEQ multiplex PCR, the repertoire was profiled, and TCRdb retains in-frame clones only, with some absent. Among fewer than 850,000 clones, less than 95% were seen once, and the ten largest hold 30% to 40%. V gave up 3 bases and J gave up 3 bases, with 12 bases separating them. The germline V gene encodes CDR1 MNHNS and CDR2 SASEGT. CDR3 length equals 15 residues. The chain recombines TRBV6-1 with TRBJ1-5, with D hard to call. Sequencing used memory CD8+ T cells from PBMCs. Subset defined: CD45RO+ cells pooled with CCR7-negative TemRA cells. The clonotype originates from a man between 18 and 29 years old in good health. Some clones in this sample may be carry-over from other donors' samples. The DNA of the CDR3 is TGTGCCAGCAGTGAGGTCGGCCTCCACAATCAGCCCCAGCATTTT. Protein product: CASSEVGLHNQPQHF.